This T cell receptor (beta chain) was recorded in a study of T cell changes during pregnancy in multiple sclerosis. The CDR3 is 17 amino acids. CDR1 and CDR2 from the germline V gene are SEHNR and FQNEAQ (reference sequence). V was cut by 2 bases and J by 2 bases, with 19 bases left in between. The count of this clone is one. Sequenced by immunoSEQ multiplex PCR; TCRdb stores in-frame clones only, minus some. The table records 57,000 or so clones, 85% to 95% of them present only once. Sample: peripheral blood, taken after pregnancy. The TCR was taken from a female donor in good health, enrolled as a control in a pregnancy study. The chain carries TRBV7-9 and TRBJ2-7, with D perhaps TRBD1 (5 bases). For the CDR3, the DNA is TGTGCCAGCAGCTTAAATCCCCAGGGTTTGGCTACCTACGAGCAGTACTTC. This gives the protein CASSLNPQGLATYEQYF.